Each of the 24 T cell receptor beta chains below was sequenced from the same sample in a study of blood T cell repertoires in COVID-19. Libraries were prepared by immunoSEQ multiplex PCR; TCRdb keeps only in-frame clonotypes and omits some of them. The data show about 110,000 clones, 55% to 75% seen once. Sequences were obtained from peripheral blood. These receptors were collected from a middle-aged woman with acute or convalescent COVID-19.

The rearrangement uses TRBV7-9 and TRBJ2-1, with 9 bases identical to TRBD2. J gave up 6 bases and V 5 bases, and 2 bases lay outside the gene matches. The CDR3 contains 13 residues. Germline V gene data show CDR1 as SEHNR and CDR2 as FQNEAQ (reference sequence). The CDR3, as DNA: TGTGCCAGCAGCCGGGGACTAGCCAATGAGCAGTTCTTC. It specifies CASSRGLANEQFF.

V and J are TRBV7-2 and TRBJ1-2; possible D gene TRBD1, 5 bases. The CDR3 has 14 amino acids. V gave up 4 bases and J gave up 1 base, with 10 bases separating them. The germline V gene has CDR1 SGHTA and CDR2 FQGNSA. The CDR3: CASSSSGVNYGYTF. The CDR3 DNA is TGTGCCAGCAGCTCATCGGGGGTTAACTATGGCTACACCTTC. Full variable domain (remainder filled in from reference TRBV7-2 and TRBJ1-2): GAGVSQSPSNKVTEKGKDVELRCDPISGHTALYWYRQSLGQGLEFLIYFQGNSAPDKSGLPSDRFSAERTGGSVSTLTIQRTQQEDSAVYLCASSSSGVNYGYTFGSGTRLTVV.

The rearrangement uses TRBV21-1 and TRBJ2-2; the table's D call TRBD1 went unverified against the DNA. TRBV21-1 is listed as a pseudogene. The CDR3 is made up of 15 amino acids. The CDR3 loop is CASSHGTGGTGELFF. The CDR3 region has the DNA TGTGCCAGCAGCCACGGGACAGGGGGCACCGGGGAGCTGTTTTTT.

The chain recombines TRBV28 with TRBJ1-1; D is undetermined. The V end lost 10 bases, the J end lost 8 bases, and 14 bases lay between the germline ends. The CDR3 is 11 amino acids. From germline, CDR1 is MDHEN and CDR2 SYDVKM. The CDR3 sequence is CATDGSTEAFF. The CDR3 region has the DNA TGTGCCACCGACGGGAGTACCGAAGCTTTCTTT.

V gene TRBV9 combines with J gene TRBJ1-6, with D tentatively TRBD1 (6 bases). The CDR3 sequence is 15 residues long. The V and J ends lost 0 bases and 6 bases respectively, with 10 bases between them. Germline V CDR1 and CDR2: SGDLS, YYNGEE. This chain's CDR3 is CASSVDREANSPLHF. CDR3 in DNA: TGTGCCAGCAGCGTAGACAGGGAAGCTAATTCACCCCTCCACTTT.

This clone has only a few counts. The rearrangement links TRBV11-1 to TRBJ2-1; 7 bases agree with TRBD2. The CDR3 has 16 amino acids. In germline, CDR1 is SGHAT, CDR2 FQDESV (reference sequence). V dropped 0 bases and J dropped 8; count of bases not matched to a gene: 10. CDR3: CASSLAQRGIEDEQFF. CDR3 nucleotides: TGTGCCAGCAGCTTAGCACAGCGGGGAATAGAGGATGAGCAGTTCTTC.

The chain is built from TRBV6-5 and TRBJ1-1; 10 bases map to TRBD1. The V segment lost 6 bases and the J segment 5 bases; nucleotides outside the gene matches: 6. The CDR3 contains 14 residues. Germline CDR1 and CDR2: MNHEY and SVGAGI. DNA of the CDR3: TGTGCCAGCAGAGCCGACAGGGGGCGGACTGAAGCTTTCTTT. Protein: CASRADRGRTEAFF.

The V and J genes are TRBV14 and TRBJ1-1, with D possibly TRBD1 on 5 matching bases. This CDR3 is 17 amino acids long. V was shortened by 4 bases and J by 0 bases, with 18 bases between the two germline ends. Germline V gives CDR1 SGHDN, CDR2 FVKESK. The CDR3 sequence: CASSPRYGAAMNTEAFF. The CDR3 nucleotides read TGTGCCAGCAGCCCCCGTTATGGGGCAGCGATGAACACTGAAGCTTTCTTT.

This clone was seen only a few times. CDR3 region: CASPPGQGNTGELFF. CDR3 nucleotide sequence: TGTGCCAGCCCCCCAGGGCAGGGGAACACCGGGGAGCTGTTTTTT. The chain combines TRBV18 with TRBJ2-2, with D maybe TRBD1 (5 bases). The length of the CDR3 is 15 residues. V was pared by 8 bases and J by 1 base, with 14 bases between. Per the germline V gene, CDR1 is KGHSH and CDR2 is LQKENI.

V gene TRBV7-2 combines with J gene TRBJ1-4, with D perhaps matching TRBD1 (5 bases). Trimming removed 5 bases at V and 8 bases at J, with 18 bases between. This CDR3 comprises 15 residues. Germline V gene sequence: CDR1 SGHTA, CDR2 FQGNSA. CDR3 DNA: TGTGCCAGCAGCGTGTCAGCTGGGGCCGGAGAAAAACTGTTTTTT. This codes for CASSVSAGAGEKLFF.

The chain couples TRBV2 to TRBJ1-2; 7 bases match TRBD1. Unmatched junction bases numbered 8, after V lost 2 bases and J lost 8 bases. The CDR3 is made up of 14 amino acids. Per germline, CDR1 SNHLY and CDR2 FYNNEI. CDR3: CASSEWDSRGGYTF. The DNA of the CDR3 is TGTGCCAGCAGTGAATGGGACAGCCGGGGAGGCTACACCTTC. Together with reference TRBV2 and TRBJ1-2, the CDR3 gives the full variable domain: EPEVTQTPSHQVTQMGQEVILRCVPISNHLYFYWYRQILGQKVEFLVSFYNNEISEKSEIFDDQFSVERPDGSNFTLKIRSTKLEDSAMYFCASSEWDSRGGYTFGSGTRLTVV.

V usage is TRBV7-3 and J usage is TRBJ2-2; D is perhaps TRBD2 (6 bases). This CDR3 comprises 15 residues. Germline-derived CDR1 and CDR2 are SGHTA and FQGTGA. Trimming took 5 bases from V and 5 from J, leaving 15 bases between them. This CDR3 is CASSPSVGGTGELFF. CDR3 in DNA: TGTGCCAGCAGCCCGTCGGTTGGGGGGACCGGGGAGCTGTTTTTT.

CDR3: CSTGGVGGYTF. As DNA, the CDR3 is TGCAGTACAGGGGGCGTCGGTGGCTACACCTTC. The rearrangement links TRBV20-1 to TRBJ1-2; TRBD1 matches at 9 bases. Trimming removed 8 bases from V and 7 bases from J; junction bases left unmatched: 5. The CDR3 is made up of 11 amino acids. The germline gives CDR1 DFQATT, CDR2 SNEGSKA (reference sequence).

This clone was observed a few times. The chain employs TRBV3-1 (or the pseudogene TRBV3-2) and TRBJ1-3, with 7 bases that match TRBD1. Germline CDR1 reads LGHDT; CDR2 reads YNNKEL (reference sequence). The trim removed 4 bases at V and 4 bases at J, leaving 4 bases unmatched. CDR3 length equals 14 residues. CDR3 loop: CASSLGDSGNTIYF. CDR3 nucleotide sequence: TGTGCCAGCAGCCTAGGGGACAGCGGAAACACCATATATTTT.

This chain links TRBV30 with TRBJ1-2, with D hard to call. The CDR3 length is 14 residues. The germline CDR1 and CDR2 sequences are GTSNPN and SVGIG (reference sequence). Trimming shortened V by 0 bases and J by 2 bases, and 10 bases separated the two germline ends. The CDR3 DNA sequence: TGTGCCTGGAGTGTACAGATGGGCAACTATGGCTACACCTTC. Amino acid sequence: CAWSVQMGNYGYTF.

The chain joins TRBV2 to TRBJ2-3, with 9 bases lining up with TRBD2. Germline V gene data show CDR1 as SNHLY and CDR2 as FYNNEI. With 4 bases clipped from V and 6 bases from J, the junction kept 5 bases outside the gene matches. The CDR3 totals 14 residues. CDR3 sequence (DNA): TGTGCCAGCAGTGGTCGCGGGGGGGTGGATACGCAGTATTTT. Translating it yields CASSGRGGVDTQYF.

This clone was counted between two and nine times. The chain carries TRBV27 and TRBJ2-6; no clear D gene. The V end was cut by 6 bases, the J end by 4 bases, with 7 bases between. There are 13 residues in the CDR3. Germline CDR1 MNHEY, CDR2 SMNVEV (reference sequence). The CDR3 here is CASRASGANVLTF. CDR3 nucleotides: TGTGCCAGCAGGGCCTCCGGGGCCAACGTCCTGACTTTC. Supplemented by reference TRBV27 and TRBJ2-6, the full variable domain reads EAQVTQNPRYLITVTGKKLTVTCSQNMNHEYMSWYRQDPGLGLRQIYYSMNVEVTDKGDVPEGYKVSRKEKRNFPLILESPSPNQTSLYFCASRASGANVLTFGAGSRLTVL.

This chain uses TRBV5-5 with TRBJ2-7, with a tentative D call TRBD1 (5 bases). The CDR3 loop spans 14 amino acids. The V end lost 4 bases, the J end lost 3 bases, and 14 bases lay between the germline ends. The germline V gene encodes CDR1 SGHKS and CDR2 YYEKEE (reference sequence). As DNA, the CDR3 is TGTGCCAGCAGCCAGACAGATATTGTCTACGAGCAGTACTTC. This encodes CASSQTDIVYEQYF.

The V gene is TRBV5-5, the J gene TRBJ1-1; a possible D gene is TRBD1 (5 bases). With 1 base removed from V and 7 bases from J, the gap between germline ends came to 17 bases. CDR3 length: 15 residues. Per the germline V gene, CDR1 is SGHKS and CDR2 is YYEKEE (reference sequence). This CDR3 reads CASSLYFSQGIEAFF. DNA of the CDR3: TGTGCCAGCAGCTTGTACTTTAGCCAGGGTATTGAAGCTTTCTTT.

V is TRBV19 and J is TRBJ2-1; 10 bases are shared with TRBD2. The junction had 7 bases not matched to a gene; V was cut back by 1 base and J by 4 bases. The CDR3 is 17 amino acids. Germline CDR1 LNHDA, CDR2 SQIVND (reference sequence). DNA of the CDR3: TGTGCCAGTAGTATAGCCTCCACTAGCGGGGATTACAATGAGCAGTTCTTC. Translating gives CASSIASTSGDYNEQFF.

This chain joins TRBV14 and TRBJ1-2; D gene ambiguous. The germline gives CDR1 SGHDN, CDR2 FVKESK. Between the trimmed V and J ends, which lost 4 bases and 3 bases, there was a span of 18 bases. The CDR3 totals 16 residues. CDR3 sequence reads: CASSPSALAADYGYTF. The DNA of the CDR3 is TGTGCCAGCAGCCCCTCGGCGTTGGCAGCGGACTATGGCTACACCTTC.

This chain connects TRBV30 to TRBJ1-4; D possibly corresponds to TRBD1 (5 bases). Germline V gene sequence: CDR1 GTSNPN, CDR2 SVGIG (reference sequence). This CDR3 spans 18 amino acids. Trimming took off 3 bases at V and 0 bases at J, with 20 bases between the two ends. The CDR3 nucleotides read TGTGCCTGGAGGCGTCCGGGACTAATCTTTGCAACTAATGAAAAACTGTTTTTT. Translation gives CAWRRPGLIFATNEKLFF.

The chain links TRBV9 to TRBJ2-5; tentatively, D is TRBD1 (6 bases). This CDR3 comprises 14 residues. The germline gives CDR1 SGDLS, CDR2 YYNGEE. Trimming pared 1 base from V and 1 base from J, leaving 8 bases between. CDR3 residues: CASSVQGIQETQYF. For the CDR3, the DNA is TGTGCCAGCAGCGTACAGGGGATCCAAGAGACCCAGTACTTC.

The chain uses TRBV7-9 and TRBJ1-3, with D perhaps matching TRBD1 (6 bases). Trimming shortened V by 3 bases and J by 0 bases, and 6 bases separated the two germline ends. Germline V gene data show CDR1 as SEHNR and CDR2 as FQNEAQ (reference sequence). The CDR3 totals 14 residues. CDR3 loop: CASSLDSSGNTIYF. The CDR3 nucleotides read TGTGCCAGCAGCTTGGACAGCTCTGGAAACACCATATATTTT.